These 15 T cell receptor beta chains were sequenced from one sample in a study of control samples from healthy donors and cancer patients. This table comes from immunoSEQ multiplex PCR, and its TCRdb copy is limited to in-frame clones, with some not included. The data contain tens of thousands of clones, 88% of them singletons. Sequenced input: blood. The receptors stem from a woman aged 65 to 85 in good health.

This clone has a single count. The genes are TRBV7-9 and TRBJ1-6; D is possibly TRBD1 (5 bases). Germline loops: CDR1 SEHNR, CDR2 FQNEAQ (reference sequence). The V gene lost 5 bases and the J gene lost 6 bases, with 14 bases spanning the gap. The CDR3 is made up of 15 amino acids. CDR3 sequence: CASSPSGRRNSPLHF. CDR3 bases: TGTGCCAGCAGCCCCTCGGGACGGCGTAATTCACCCCTCCACTTT. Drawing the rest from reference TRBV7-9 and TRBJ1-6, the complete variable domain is DTGVSQNPRHKITKRGQNVTFRCDPISEHNRLYWYRQTLGQGPEFLTYFQNEAQLEKSRLLSDRFSAERPKGSFSTLEIQRTEQGDSAMYLCASSPSGRRNSPLHFGNGTRLTVT.

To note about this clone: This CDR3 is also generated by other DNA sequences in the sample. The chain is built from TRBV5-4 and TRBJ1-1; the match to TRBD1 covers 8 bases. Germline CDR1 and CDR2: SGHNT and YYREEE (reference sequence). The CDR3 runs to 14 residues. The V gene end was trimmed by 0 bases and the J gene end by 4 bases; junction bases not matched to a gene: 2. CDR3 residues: CASSLEQGGTEAFF. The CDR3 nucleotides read TGTGCCAGCAGCTTGGAACAGGGGGGCACTGAAGCTTTCTTT.

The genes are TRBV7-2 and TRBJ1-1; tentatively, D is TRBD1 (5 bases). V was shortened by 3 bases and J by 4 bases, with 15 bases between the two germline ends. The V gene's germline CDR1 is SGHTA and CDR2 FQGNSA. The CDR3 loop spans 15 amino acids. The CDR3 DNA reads TGTGCCAGCAGCTTTGGGACGGGAGGGAGCACTGAAGCTTTCTTT. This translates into CASSFGTGGSTEAFF.

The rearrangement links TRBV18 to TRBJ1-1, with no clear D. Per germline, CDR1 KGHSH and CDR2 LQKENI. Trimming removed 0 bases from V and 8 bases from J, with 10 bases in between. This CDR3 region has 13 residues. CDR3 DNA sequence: TGTGCCAGCTCACCACCCTCCAGTCCCGAAGCTTTCTTT. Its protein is CASSPPSSPEAFF.

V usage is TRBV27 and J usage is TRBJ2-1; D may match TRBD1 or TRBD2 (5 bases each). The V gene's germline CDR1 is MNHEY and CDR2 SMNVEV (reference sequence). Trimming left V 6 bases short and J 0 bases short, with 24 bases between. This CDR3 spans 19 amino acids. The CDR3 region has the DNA TGTGCCAGCAGCCCGGGACGCATTATCGACCGATACTCCTACAATGAGCAGTTCTTC. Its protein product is CASSPGRIIDRYSYNEQFF.

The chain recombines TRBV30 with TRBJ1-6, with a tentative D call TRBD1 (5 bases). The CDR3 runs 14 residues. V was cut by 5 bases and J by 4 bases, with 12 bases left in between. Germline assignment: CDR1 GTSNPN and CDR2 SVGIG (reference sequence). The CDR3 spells CAWARGRYNSPLHF. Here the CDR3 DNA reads TGTGCCTGGGCTAGGGGACGGTATAATTCACCCCTCCACTTT. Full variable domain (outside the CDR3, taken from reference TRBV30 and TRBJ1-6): SQTIHQWPATLVQPVGSPLSLECTVEGTSNPNLYWYRQAAGRGLQLLFYSVGIGQISSEVPQNLSASRPQDRQFILSSKKLLLSDSGFYLCAWARGRYNSPLHFGNGTRLTVT.

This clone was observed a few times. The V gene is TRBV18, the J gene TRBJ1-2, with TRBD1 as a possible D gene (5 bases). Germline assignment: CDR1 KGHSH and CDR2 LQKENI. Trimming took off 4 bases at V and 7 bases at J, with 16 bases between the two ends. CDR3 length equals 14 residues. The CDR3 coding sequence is TGTGCCAGCTCACGTGACGGGGCCACTATTGGCTACACCTTC. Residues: CASSRDGATIGYTF.

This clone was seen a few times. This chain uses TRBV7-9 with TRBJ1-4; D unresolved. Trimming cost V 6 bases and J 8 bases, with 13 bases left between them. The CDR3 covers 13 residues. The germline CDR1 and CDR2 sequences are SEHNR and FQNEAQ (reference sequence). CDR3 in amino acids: CASRREMGEKLFF. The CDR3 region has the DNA TGTGCCAGCAGACGTGAAATGGGGGAAAAACTGTTTTTT. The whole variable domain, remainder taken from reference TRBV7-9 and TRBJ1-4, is DTGVSQNPRHKITKRGQNVTFRCDPISEHNRLYWYRQTLGQGPEFLTYFQNEAQLEKSRLLSDRFSAERPKGSFSTLEIQRTEQGDSAMYLCASRREMGEKLFFGSGTQLSVL.

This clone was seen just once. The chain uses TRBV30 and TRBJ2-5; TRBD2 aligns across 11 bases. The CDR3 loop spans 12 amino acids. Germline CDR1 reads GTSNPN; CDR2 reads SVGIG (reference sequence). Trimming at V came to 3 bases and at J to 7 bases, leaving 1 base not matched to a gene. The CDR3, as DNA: TGTGCCTGGAGGCTAGCGGGGGGGACCCAGTACTTC. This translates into CAWRLAGGTQYF.

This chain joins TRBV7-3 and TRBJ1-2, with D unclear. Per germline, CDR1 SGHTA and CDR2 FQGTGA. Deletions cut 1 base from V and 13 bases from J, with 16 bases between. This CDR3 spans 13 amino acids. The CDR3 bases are TGTGCCAGCAGCTTAAATACACACCTAGTTCTCACCTTC. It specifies CASSLNTHLVLTF.

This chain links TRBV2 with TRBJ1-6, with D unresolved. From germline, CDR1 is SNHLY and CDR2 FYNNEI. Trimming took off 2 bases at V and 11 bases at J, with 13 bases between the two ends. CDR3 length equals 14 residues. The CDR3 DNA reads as TGTGCCAGCAGTGAAAGGGCAGAGAAGGCACCCCTCCACTTT. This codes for CASSERAEKAPLHF. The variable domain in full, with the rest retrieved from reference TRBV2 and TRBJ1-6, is EPEVTQTPSHQVTQMGQEVILRCVPISNHLYFYWYRQILGQKVEFLVSFYNNEISEKSEIFDDQFSVERPDGSNFTLKIRSTKLEDSAMYFCASSERAEKAPLHFGNGTRLTVT.

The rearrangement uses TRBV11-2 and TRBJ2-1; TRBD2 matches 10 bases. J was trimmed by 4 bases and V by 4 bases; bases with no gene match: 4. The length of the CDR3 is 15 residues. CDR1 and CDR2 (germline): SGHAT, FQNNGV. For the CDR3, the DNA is TGTGCCAGCAGCTGGACTAGCGGAAGATACAATGAGCAGTTCTTC. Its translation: CASSWTSGRYNEQFF.

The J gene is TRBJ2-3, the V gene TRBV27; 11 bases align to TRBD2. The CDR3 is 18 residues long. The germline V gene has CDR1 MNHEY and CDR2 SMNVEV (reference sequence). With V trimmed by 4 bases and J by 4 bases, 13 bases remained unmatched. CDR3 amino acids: CASSSRTGLAEPPDTQYF. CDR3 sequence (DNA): TGTGCCAGCAGTTCCCGCACGGGACTAGCGGAGCCCCCAGATACGCAGTATTTT.

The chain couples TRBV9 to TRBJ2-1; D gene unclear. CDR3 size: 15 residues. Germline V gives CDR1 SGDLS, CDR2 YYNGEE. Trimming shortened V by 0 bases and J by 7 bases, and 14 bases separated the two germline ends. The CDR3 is CASSVGGTLGNEQFF. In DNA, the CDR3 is TGTGCCAGCAGCGTAGGGGGAACCCTCGGTAATGAGCAGTTCTTC. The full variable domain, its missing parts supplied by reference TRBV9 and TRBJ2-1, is DSGVTQTPKHLITATGQRVTLRCSPRSGDLSVYWYQQSLDQGLQFLIQYYNGEERAKGNILERFSAQQFPDLHSELNLSSLELGDSALYFCASSVGGTLGNEQFFGPGTRLTVL.

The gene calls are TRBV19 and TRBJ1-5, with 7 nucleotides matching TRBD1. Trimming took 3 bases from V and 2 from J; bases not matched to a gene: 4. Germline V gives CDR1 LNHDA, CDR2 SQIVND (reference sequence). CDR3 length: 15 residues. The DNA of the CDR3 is TGTGCCAGTAGTATGACAGGACAGGGCAATCAGCCCCAGCATTTT. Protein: CASSMTGQGNQPQHF.